Given below is one T cell receptor beta chain in context. In the authors' methods: Amplification of reference gene primers provided the estimated nucleated cell counts. TCRdb's copy holds only in-frame clones and misses some; the assay was immunoSEQ multiplex PCR. For V, J and clone size, that table is used; D and trimming come from the DNA. The data hold 100,000 to 150,000 clones, with around four fifths observed a single time. This specimen belongs to a study of blood T cell repertoires in COVID-19. Study information: Material from acute and convalescent COVID-19 was sourced from the United States, Italy and Spain. T cells, B-cell-depleted T cells, or PBMCs supplied cDNA or gDNA.

CDR3 size: 16 residues. Germline CDR1 and CDR2: KGHSH and LQKENI. Trimming cost V 6 bases and J 0 bases, with 14 bases left between them. Sequencing was done on a sample of peripheral blood. The TCR originated in a man older than 75 with active or convalescent COVID-19. This sequence joins TRBV18 and TRBJ1-4; no clear D. DNA for the CDR3: TGTGCCAGCTCGAAATCCCTCCCTACAACTAATGAAAAACTGTTTTTT. Protein: CASSKSLPTTNEKLFF. The whole variable domain, remainder taken from reference TRBV18 and TRBJ1-4, is NAGVMQNPRHLVRRRGQEARLRCSPMKGHSHVYWYRQLPEEGLKFMVYLQKENIIDESGMPKERFSAEFPKEGPSILRIQQVVRGDSAAYFCASSKSLPTTNEKLFFGSGTQLSVL.